The 4 T cell receptor beta chains below all came from one sample that was sequenced in a study of blood T cell repertoires in COVID-19. The data were produced by immunoSEQ multiplex PCR, yet TCRdb's version contains in-frame clones alone and is incomplete. The sample carries 250,000 to 300,000 clones, 81% recorded once. Material for sequencing was peripheral blood. These receptors originate from a woman in her sixties or seventies with active or convalescent COVID-19.

The chain links TRBV7-9 to TRBJ2-5, with TRBD1 identical over 10 bases. J lost 5 bases, V lost 5 bases, and 5 bases had no gene match. This CDR3 contains 14 residues. Germline V gene sequence: CDR1 SEHNR, CDR2 FQNEAQ (reference sequence). This chain's CDR3 is CASSPTGGAETQYF. The CDR3 DNA follows: TGTGCCAGCAGCCCGACAGGGGGCGCGGAGACCCAGTACTTC.

The J gene is TRBJ1-1, the V gene TRBV3-1 (or the pseudogene TRBV3-2); D perhaps matches TRBD1 (5 bases). Trimming stripped 3 bases from V and 7 bases from J, with 12 bases between. CDR1 is LGHDT and CDR2 is YNNKEL in the germline V gene (reference sequence). The CDR3 is made up of 13 amino acids. The CDR3 DNA reads as TGTGCCAGCAGCCATTTCCCAGGGCTTGAAGCTTTCTTT. It specifies CASSHFPGLEAFF.

The CDR3 protein is CSARVPGEQYF. CDR3 nucleotide sequence: TGCAGTGCTAGAGTACCGGGGGAGCAGTACTTC. The chain is built from TRBV20-1 and TRBJ2-7; perhaps TRBD2 as D (5 bases). CDR3 length equals 11 residues. Trimming took 1 base from V and 7 from J, leaving 8 bases between them. Germline lookup yields CDR1 DFQATT and CDR2 SNEGSKA (reference sequence).

V and J are TRBV9 and TRBJ2-5; no definite D call. The CDR3 is 13 residues long. Trimming shortened V by 0 bases and J by 5 bases, and 8 bases separated the two germline ends. The V gene's germline CDR1 is SGDLS and CDR2 YYNGEE. In DNA, the CDR3 is TGTGCCAGCAGCGTAGGACTTGCTGAGACCCAGTACTTC. It yields the protein CASSVGLAETQYF.